Detailed here is one TCR beta chain. Its antigen is currently not known. One base away there is no much larger clone; base qualities are not given. These data belong to a study of T cell responses to AZD1222 COVID-19 vaccine (TCRdb year 2021). Some background on the complete study: Because spike-specific TCR depth and breadth did not differ between the two schedules, AZD1222 recipients who got a second dose at roughly 4 weeks were pooled with those who got a second dose at roughly 12 weeks. TCR sequencing covered over 230 trial participants: around 210 given two doses of AZD1222 and approximately 26 given two doses of MenACWY control vaccine. Trial participants were enrolled by age into 18-55, 56-69 and 70-plus year subgroups, with approximately 160, 26 and 62 TCR-sequenced participants respectively.

What the research found in general, with its limitations: Reportedly, almost half of the unique spike-specific TCRs recognized epitopes lying outside the regions that are mutated in the B.1.351 and B.1.1.7 variants. Spike-specific TCR breadth and depth rose significantly after two AZD1222 doses compared with day 0 and with MenACWY recipients. In the small 56-69-year group, the increase in depth fell short of significance, most likely because of low power. Vaccine-associated CD4 TCRs spanned the whole spike protein, with dominant responses in regions 160-218 and 743-854. Because no samples from the day 14 peak response were available, repertoires could be characterized only after the peak T cell response. Participants were mostly white British, with more females than males. The authors suggested clonal diversity may have been underestimated. Conclusions about previously exposed vaccinees were limited because only five to seven AZD1222 recipients were SARS-CoV-2 seropositive at baseline.

Taken from the germline V gene, the CDR1 and CDR2 loops are SGHTA and FQGNSA. The CDR3 sequence holds 15 residues, the cysteine and phenylalanine included. Only the CDR3 DNA is retained, 45 bases long and in frame from the first base. Clipping removes 5 bases from V and 4 bases from J, with 6 as the unmatched junction base count. The CDR3 regions of human TCRbeta chains were analyzed by immunosequencing. The study's own analysis went as follows. Repertoire TCRs were matched against a reference library of SARS-CoV-2-specific TCRs generated with the MIRA antigen-specificity platform. Breadth was defined as the fraction of unique TCRs that were SARS-CoV-2-associated, and depth was defined as the fraction of total T cells that were SARS-CoV-2-associated. Using the MIRA data, each spike-specific TCR was mapped to the spike region that the TCR reacts to and placed in a CD4 or CD8 class. Log10-transformed breadth and depth values were compared by one-way ANOVA with Sidak's multiple comparisons tests. Imported from immuneACCESS, the table was reduced by TCRdb to in-frame sequences with V and J called. These copies leave out some clones; in studies compared against another copy, an unresolved V gene accounts for under half, and the cause of the remainder is not known. V, J and clone size reflect that table, while D and trimming were determined from the DNA. This sample gives some 190,000 clones in total; 85% to 90% of them show up just once. Approximately 7.2% of the sample is held by the ten biggest clonotypes.

The intended sense of this specimen's time point label: baseline before first vaccination. Vaccinee samples were obtained from the UK trials COV001 and COV002, which included a single-blind randomized controlled phase 2/3 trial of AZD1222 (ChAdOx1 nCoV-19) in healthy adults. For TCRbeta chain sequencing, PBMC samples from trial participants were taken at day 0 and at day 28 after the second dose. The V and J segments used are TRBV7-2 and TRBJ2-2; 8 bases in the middle match TRBD1. Sequences were derived from peripheral blood, sampled on day 0 of AZD1222 vaccination. The clonotype comes from an adult in good health. The nucleotides read TGTGCCAGCAGCCTAGACAGGGGATCCACCGGGGAGCTGTTTTTT. Its product reads: CASSLDRGSTGELFF.